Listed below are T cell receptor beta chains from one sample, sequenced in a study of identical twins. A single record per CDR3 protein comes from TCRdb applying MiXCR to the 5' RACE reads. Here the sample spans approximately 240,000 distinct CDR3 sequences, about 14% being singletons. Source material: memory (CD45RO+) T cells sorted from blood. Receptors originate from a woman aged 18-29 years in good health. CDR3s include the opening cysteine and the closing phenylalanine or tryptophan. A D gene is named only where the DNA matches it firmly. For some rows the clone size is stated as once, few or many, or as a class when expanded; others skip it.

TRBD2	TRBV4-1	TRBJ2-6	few	TGCGCCAGCAGCCCTCCCCTTAGCGGGGGGGCCACAGGGGCCAACGTCCTGACTTTC	CASSPPLSGGATGANVLTF
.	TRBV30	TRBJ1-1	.	TGTGCCTGGAGTGTTGTGAGTATGAACACTGAAGCTTTCTTT	CAWSVVSMNTEAFF
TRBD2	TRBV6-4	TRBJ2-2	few	TGTGCCAGCGCCCCACTAGCGGGGGTCACCGGGGAGCTGTTTTTT	CASAPLAGVTGELFF
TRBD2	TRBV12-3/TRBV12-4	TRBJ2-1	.	TGTGCCAGCAGAGCGGGGACTCCTGGGTACAATGAGCAGTTCTTC	CASRAGTPGYNEQFF
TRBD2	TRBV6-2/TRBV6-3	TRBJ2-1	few	TGTGCCAGCAGCCATACCCCCCTGGTGGGGGGGGACAATGAGCAGTTCTTC	CASSHTPLVGGDNEQFF
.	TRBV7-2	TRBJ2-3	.	TGTGCCAGCAGCTTAGTACATTCTAGGGGAAGGAGGGATACGCAGTATTTT	CASSLVHSRGRRDTQYF
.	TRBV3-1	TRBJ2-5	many	TGTGCCAGCAGCCCCGGCGAGGGAAGCCAAGAGACCCAGTACTTC	CASSPGEGSQETQYF
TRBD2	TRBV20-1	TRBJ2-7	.	TGCAGTGCCCAAACTAGCGGGGTCTTCTACGAGCAGTACTTC	CSAQTSGVFYEQYF
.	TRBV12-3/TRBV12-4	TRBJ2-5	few	TGTGCCAGCAGTCCCCGGGGGGCTGGGGGGGAGACCCAGTACTTC	CASSPRGAGGETQYF
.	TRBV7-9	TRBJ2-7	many	TGTGCCAGCAGCCTCCTCCGGCCCGAGCAGTACTTC	CASSLLRPEQYF
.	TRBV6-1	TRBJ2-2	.	TGTGCCAGCAGTGAAATCGGGGTTATGCCGGTCCATTATCCACCGGACTCGCTGTTTTTT	CASSEIGVMPVHYPPDSLFF
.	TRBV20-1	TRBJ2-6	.	TGCAGTGCCCAGGAGCCTAAAGGGGCCAACGTCCTGACTTTC	CSAQEPKGANVLTF
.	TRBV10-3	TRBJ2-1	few	TGTGCCATCAGTGCTCATGGCGGGTCCCCTTCCTACAATGAGCAGTTCTTC	CAISAHGGSPSYNEQFF
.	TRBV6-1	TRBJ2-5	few	TGTGCCAGCAGGTTCGGGAGTGCCGAGACCCAGTACTTC	CASRFGSAETQYF
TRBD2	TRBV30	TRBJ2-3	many	TGTGCCTGGAGAACTAGCGGGCGCTTCACAGATACGCAGTATTTT	CAWRTSGRFTDTQYF
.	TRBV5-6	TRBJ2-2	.	TGTGCCAGCAGCTTAAGTCCGAACACCGGGGAGCTGTTTTTT	CASSLSPNTGELFF
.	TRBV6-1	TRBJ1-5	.	TGTGCCAGCAGTGAGGGGAGGGGTCGGGGCAATCAGCCCCAGCATTTT	CASSEGRGRGNQPQHF
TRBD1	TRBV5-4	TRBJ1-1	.	TGTGCCAGCAGCGTAGACAGGGGCGGGAACACTGAAGCTTTCTTT	CASSVDRGGNTEAFF
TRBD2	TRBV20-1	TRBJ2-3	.	TGCAGTGCTCGTGACCAAAAGCGGGGAGGAAAATTTCGGACAGATACGCAGTATTTT	CSARDQKRGGKFRTDTQYF
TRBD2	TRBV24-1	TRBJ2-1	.	TGTGCCACCAGTGATTCCCTAGCGGGAGATGAGCAGTTCTTC	CATSDSLAGDEQFF
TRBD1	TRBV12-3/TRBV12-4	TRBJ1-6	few	TGTGCCAGCAGCCGCGAGGACAGGGGCCGGACCCCCCTCCACTTT	CASSREDRGRTPLHF
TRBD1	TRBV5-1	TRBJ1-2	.	TGCGCCAGCAGCCGGACAGGGTCGACCTATGGCTACACCTTC	CASSRTGSTYGYTF
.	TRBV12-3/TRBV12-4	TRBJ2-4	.	TGTGCCAGCAGTATAAGGTCCAAAAACATTCAGTACTTC	CASSIRSKNIQYF
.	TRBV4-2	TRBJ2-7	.	TGTGCCAGCAGCCCGGGGAGCTACGTCGTCTACGAGCAGTACTTC	CASSPGSYVVYEQYF
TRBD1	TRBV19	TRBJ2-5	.	TGTGCCAGTAGTTTCCGCCGGGACAGGGGGGAGACCCAGTACTTC	CASSFRRDRGETQYF
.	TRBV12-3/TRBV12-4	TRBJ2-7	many	TGTGCCAGCAGTCCCCAGGGACACTACGAGCAGTACTTC	CASSPQGHYEQYF
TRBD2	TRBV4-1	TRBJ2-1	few	TGCGCCAGCAGCCAAGATAGGAAGATAGCGGGATACAATGAGCAGTTCTTC	CASSQDRKIAGYNEQFF
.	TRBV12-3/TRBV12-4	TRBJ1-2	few	TGTGCCACCCAAGGACAGTCGTCTTATGGCTACACCTTC	CATQGQSSYGYTF
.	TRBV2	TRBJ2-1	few	TGTGCCAGCAGTGTGGACAGATCTGAGCAGTTCTTC	CASSVDRSEQFF
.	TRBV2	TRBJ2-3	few	TGTGCCAGCAGTCCGGGACTCATCACAGATACGCAGTATTTT	CASSPGLITDTQYF
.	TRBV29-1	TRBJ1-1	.	TGCAGCGTGTCATTATCTCGGGCTGAAGTTTTCTTT	CSVSLSRAEVFF
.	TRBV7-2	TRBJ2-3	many	TGTGCCAGCAGCTTAAGGCTCACAGATACGCAGTATTTT	CASSLRLTDTQYF
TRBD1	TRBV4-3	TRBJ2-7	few	TGCGCCAGCAGCCAAGGGGGACAGGGGCAGAAGGGGTACGAGCAGTACTTC	CASSQGGQGQKGYEQYF
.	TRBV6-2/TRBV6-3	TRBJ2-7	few	TGTGCCACCGGGCAGAACTACGAGCAGTACTTC	CATGQNYEQYF
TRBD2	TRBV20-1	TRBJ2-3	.	TGCAGTGCAACCAACCTAGCGGCTAGCACAGATACGCAGTATTTT	CSATNLAASTDTQYF
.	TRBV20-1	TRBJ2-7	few	TGCAGTGCTAGAGGTCAGGGCTACGAGCAGTACTTC	CSARGQGYEQYF
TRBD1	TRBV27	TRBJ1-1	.	TGTGCCAGCAGTTTTACAGGGGCCACTGAAGCTTTCTTT	CASSFTGATEAFF
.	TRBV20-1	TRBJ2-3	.	TGCAGTGCTAGAGCCCCAGCTAGCACAGATACGCAGTATTTT	CSARAPASTDTQYF
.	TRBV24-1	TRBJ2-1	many	TGTGCCACCAGTGAATCGAACAATGAGCAGTTCTTC	CATSESNNEQFF
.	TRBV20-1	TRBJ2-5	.	TGCAGTGCTAGAGAGTGGGGTAGGGTAGAGACCCAGTACTTC	CSAREWGRVETQYF
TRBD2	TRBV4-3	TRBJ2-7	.	TGCGCCAGCAGCCAACAAACTAGCGGGAGTCCCTACGAGCAGTACTTC	CASSQQTSGSPYEQYF
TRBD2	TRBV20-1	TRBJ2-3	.	TGCAGTGCTAGTCCTAGCGGGAGCTCAGATACGCAGTATTTT	CSASPSGSSDTQYF
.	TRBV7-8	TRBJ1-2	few	TGTGCCAGCAGCTTAGCTGACGCAGGGTGGTACTATGGCTACACCTTC	CASSLADAGWYYGYTF
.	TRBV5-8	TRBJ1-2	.	TGTGCCAGCAGCGCGTCGGGACGGCCAGGGGATGGCTACACCTTC	CASSASGRPGDGYTF
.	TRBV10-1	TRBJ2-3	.	TGCGCCAGCAGTGCTAGCTTAGCCCGGGCAGATACGCAGTATTTT	CASSASLARADTQYF
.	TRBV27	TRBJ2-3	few	TGTGCCAGCAGTACCCTAACGCCGTGGTGGGGACGCCCCGATACGCAGTATTTT	CASSTLTPWWGRPDTQYF
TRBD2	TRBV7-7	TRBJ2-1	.	TGTGCCAGCAGCATACTAGCGGAGAGCAATGAGCAGTTCTTC	CASSILAESNEQFF
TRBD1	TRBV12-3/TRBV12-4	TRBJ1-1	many	TGTGCCAGCACCCTAGGGGGACAGGGGAACACTGAAGCTTTCTTT	CASTLGGQGNTEAFF
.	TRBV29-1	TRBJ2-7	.	TGCAGCGTTGGGCGGCGGTACCCCTACGAGCAGTACTTC	CSVGRRYPYEQYF
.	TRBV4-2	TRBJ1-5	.	TGTGCCAGCAGCCAAGATCGTATAACGGTAAATCAGCCCCAGCATTTT	CASSQDRITVNQPQHF
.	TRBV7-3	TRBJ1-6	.	TGTGCCAGCAGCTTAACCTCGGCCCATAATTCACCCCTCCACTTT	CASSLTSAHNSPLHF
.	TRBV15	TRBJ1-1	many	TGTGCCACCAAAGCGGACCCCGTGAACACTGAAGCTTTCTTT	CATKADPVNTEAFF
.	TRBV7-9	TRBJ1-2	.	TGTGCCAGCAGCACGGGGGCCCTCTCTAACTATGGCTACACCTTC	CASSTGALSNYGYTF
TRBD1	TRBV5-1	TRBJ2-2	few	TGCGCCAGCAGCGAGGTACAGGGGCAGACCGGGGAGCTGTTTTTT	CASSEVQGQTGELFF
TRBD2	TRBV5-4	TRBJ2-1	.	TGTGCCAGCAGCCCCGGTCGGGGCGGGGGGTTCGATGAGCAGTTCTTC	CASSPGRGGGFDEQFF
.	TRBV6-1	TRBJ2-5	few	TGTGCCAGCACCCTATACCAAGGGCCTTCTGAGGCCCAGTACTTC	CASTLYQGPSEAQYF
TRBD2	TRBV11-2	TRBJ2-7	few	TGTGCCAGCAGCGCTGGGACTAGCGGGGCCGACTACGAGCAGTACTTC	CASSAGTSGADYEQYF
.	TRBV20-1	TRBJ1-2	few	TGCAGTGCTAGAGATACCGGCATCTTGGATGGCTACACCTTC	CSARDTGILDGYTF
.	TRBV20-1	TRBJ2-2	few	TGCAGTGCGGGGCAGACGAACACCGGGGAGCTGTTTTTT	CSAGQTNTGELFF